The next 18 T cell receptor beta chains were all read from a single sample in a study of tumor-infiltrating lymphocytes in primary liver carcinoma. Both blood RNA, taken from unsorted whole blood, and germline DNA were extracted. The investigators made TCR beta cDNA from about 500 ng total RNA, using a constant-region primer. A slightly modified ARM-PCR protocol with three nested multiplex PCR rounds produced these TCR beta libraries. A C-beta reverse primer and TRBV1-TRBV30 forward primers served in each of the first two PCR rounds, at ten to eleven cycles apiece. One entry per CDR3 protein, called by TCRdb with MiXCR from the multiplex PCR reads. The sample has roughly 180,000 distinct CDR3 sequences; about 60% are singletons. Sequenced sample: peripheral blood. Source of these receptors: a man aged 40-49 years with primary liver carcinoma and hepatitis B virus infection.

A note on this clonotype: This may stem from a read error, because a much larger clone lies one nucleotide away. The chain couples TRBV11-2 to TRBJ2-3; a weak D match, TRBD2 (5 bases). CDR1 is SGHAT, CDR2 FQNNGV, per germline. The CDR3 is 14 amino acids. DNA for the CDR3: TGTGCCAGCAAAGCTGGGAGTGGCACAGATACGCATTATTTT. Protein product: CASKAGSGTDTHYF.

As regards this clonotype: Its ends do not fully match the called genes, so a read error is possible. This rearrangement joins TRBV11-2 to TRBJ2-1; 9 positions match TRBD2. Germline V lookup: CDR1 SGHAT, CDR2 FQNNGV. The CDR3 runs to 17 residues. This CDR3 reads CASSLTIAGVTVYDQFF. The CDR3 nucleotides read TGTGCCAGCAGCTTAACCATAGCGGGAGTAACCGTCTATGATCAGTTCTTC.

This chain connects TRBV7-9 to TRBJ2-7; the D gene is possibly TRBD2 (7 bases). Germline CDR1 SEHNR, CDR2 FQNEAQ (reference sequence). V lost 1 base and J 4 bases, leaving 17 bases between the germline ends. CDR3 size: 16 residues. CDR3 bases: TGTGCCAGCAGCTTAGGTGGGGGGGCTCCAGGGTACGAGCAGTACTTC. Its translation: CASSLGGGAPGYEQYF.

The V and J genes are TRBV7-9 and TRBJ1-2, with a weak D call TRBD1 (6 bases). CDR3 length: 12 amino acids. Trimming cost V 5 bases and J 4 bases, with 8 bases left between them. The germline V gene encodes CDR1 SEHNR and CDR2 FQNEAQ (reference sequence). The DNA for the CDR3 is TGTGCCAGCAGCCGGACAGTCTATGGCTACACCTTC. This sequence encodes CASSRTVYGYTF.

This clonotype has a count of ten or more. The chain joins TRBV5-5 to TRBJ2-5, with TRBD2 identical over 11 bases. Unmatched junction bases numbered 6, after V lost 3 bases and J lost 5 bases. The CDR3 contains 15 residues. Germline assignment: CDR1 SGHKS and CDR2 YYEKEE (reference sequence). This chain's CDR3 is CASSYTSGRRETQYF. DNA for the CDR3: TGTGCCAGCAGCTACACTAGCGGGAGACGGGAGACCCAGTACTTC. The full variable domain, completed using reference TRBV5-5 and TRBJ2-5, is DAGVTQSPTHLIKTRGQQVTLRCSPISGHKSVSWYQQVLGQGPQFIFQYYEKEERGRGNFPDRFSARQFPNYSSELNVNALLLGDSALYLCASSYTSGRRETQYFGPGTRLLVL.

The chain joins TRBV6-1 to TRBJ1-5; D is perhaps TRBD1 (5 bases). This CDR3 has 15 residues. Trimming left V 2 bases short and J 8 bases short, with 16 bases between. Per the germline V gene, CDR1 is MNHNS and CDR2 is SASEGT. The CDR3 DNA follows: TGTGCCAGCAGTGAACGTAGGGGACCGTATAAGCCCCAGCATTTT. Encoded protein: CASSERRGPYKPQHF.

V and J are TRBV4-1 and TRBJ1-3; the D is unclear. With 0 bases removed from V and 1 base from J, the gap between germline ends came to 10 bases. The CDR3 consists of 16 residues. Germline assignment: CDR1 MGHRA and CDR2 YSYEKL. CDR3 bases: TGCGCCAGCAGCCAAGAACGGCAGGCTTCTGGAAACACCATATATTTT. This sequence encodes CASSQERQASGNTIYF.

The chain couples TRBV30 to TRBJ2-5; TRBD2 might be the D (5 bases). The V end was cut by 4 bases, the J end by 7 bases, with 16 bases between. This CDR3 contains 13 residues. The germline V gene encodes CDR1 GTSNPN and CDR2 SVGIG (reference sequence). CDR3 amino acids: CAWKSGRPGTQYF. CDR3 nucleotides: TGTGCCTGGAAGAGCGGTCGGCCCGGGACCCAGTACTTC.

This clonotype was picked up one time. The genes are TRBV29-1 and TRBJ2-3, with 7 bases identical to TRBD2. The CDR3 is made up of 14 amino acids. CDR1 and CDR2 from the germline V gene are SQVTM and ANQGSEA. Trimming at V came to 7 bases and at J to 4 bases, leaving 11 bases not matched to a gene. CDR3 amino acids: CSARYSGLPDTQYF. The CDR3 DNA is TGCAGCGCCCGATATTCGGGACTACCAGATACGCAGTATTTT.

This clonotype showed up just a few times. V usage is TRBV29-1 and J usage is TRBJ2-4, with D possibly called TRBD1 or TRBD2 (7 bases each). V lost 3 bases, J lost 6 bases, and 15 bases lay in between. Germline assignment: CDR1 SQVTM and CDR2 ANQGSEA. This CDR3 spans 14 amino acids. In DNA form, the CDR3 reads TGCAGCGTTGATGGGAGGGCAGGGGGAAACATTCAGTACTTC. The encoded protein is CSVDGRAGGNIQYF.

Worth noting for this clonotype: A much more abundant neighbour one base away suggests this may be a read error. This chain joins TRBV12-3 or TRBV12-4 and TRBJ2-1; 14 bases are a match to TRBD2. The CDR3 covers 15 residues. CDR3 protein: CASSPGLAGAAEHFF. DNA for the CDR3: TGTGCCAGCAGTCCGGGACTAGCGGGAGCGGCTGAGCACTTCTTC.

Regarding this clonotype: Because it lacks the conserved phenylalanine or tryptophan at the end, this CDR3 is likely a read error. V and J are TRBV11-2 and TRBJ2-2; D gene unclear. Germline loops: CDR1 SGHAT, CDR2 FQNNGV. CDR3 length: 14 residues. CDR3 nucleotides: TGTACCAGCAGCTTAGATTGGAACACCGGGGAGCTGTTTTTA. It translates to CTSSLDWNTGELFL.

As concerns this clonotype: One end of the junction varies from germline; a read error may be responsible. This sequence joins TRBV5-4 and TRBJ2-2, with TRBD1 matching 8 bases. The CDR3 length is 14 residues. Per germline, CDR1 SGHNT and CDR2 YYREEE (reference sequence). The CDR3 DNA is TGTGCCAGCAGCTTCGACAGGGGTCCCGGGGACCTGTTTTTT. It translates to CASSFDRGPGDLFF.

This clonotype was counted a single time. A much more abundant neighbour one base away suggests this may be a read error. The rearrangement joins TRBV29-1 to TRBJ1-1; 8 positions match TRBD1. Looked up from germline, CDR1 is SQVTM and CDR2 is ANQGSEA. The CDR3 runs to 13 residues. Written as DNA, the CDR3 is TGCATCGTTGTGGCCCAGGGGGCCGTTGAAGCTTTCTTT. Protein sequence: CIVVAQGAVEAFF. Based on the CDR3 plus reference TRBV29-1 and TRBJ1-1, the full variable domain is SAVISQKPSRDICQRGTSLTIQCQVDSQVTMMFWYRQQPGQSLTLIATANQGSEATYESGFVIDKFPISRPNLTFSTLTVSNMSPEDSSIYLCIVVAQGAVEAFFGQGTRLTVV.

The chain has TRBV7-9 and TRBJ2-1; 9 bases match TRBD2. The trim removed 6 bases at V and 6 bases at J, leaving 12 bases unmatched. The CDR3 has 16 amino acids. CDR1 SEHNR and CDR2 FQNEAQ come from the germline V gene (reference sequence). DNA for the CDR3: TGTGCCAGCAGTACAAGTATAGCGGGAGAGGCCAATGAGCAGTTCTTC. This translates into CASSTSIAGEANEQFF.

This clonotype was observed many times. V gene TRBV11-2 combines with J gene TRBJ2-7; 10 bases are a match to TRBD1. The CDR3 sequence is 16 residues long. Trimming took 2 bases from V and 4 from J; bases not matched to a gene: 8. In germline, CDR1 is SGHAT, CDR2 FQNNGV. The CDR3 is CASSLSEGQGEYEQYF. For the CDR3, the DNA is TGTGCCAGCAGCTTATCGGAAGGACAGGGGGAGTACGAGCAGTACTTC. The entire variable domain, with the rest obtained from reference TRBV11-2 and TRBJ2-7, is as follows: EAGVAQSPRYKIIEKRQSVAFWCNPISGHATLYWYQQILGQGPKLLIQFQNNGVVDDSQLPKDRFSAERLKGVDSTLKIQPAKLEDSAVYLCASSLSEGQGEYEQYFGPGTRLTVT.

This clonotype was detected ten times or more. The chain carries TRBV11-2 and TRBJ2-7, with D hard to call. This CDR3 region has 11 residues. Germline V gives CDR1 SGHAT, CDR2 FQNNGV. V lost 2 bases to trimming and J lost 5 bases, with 4 bases between them. CDR3 in amino acids: CASSLFDEQYF. CDR3 sequence (DNA): TGTGCCAGCAGCTTATTTGACGAGCAGTACTTC. Full variable domain (rest looked up from reference TRBV11-2 and TRBJ2-7): EAGVAQSPRYKIIEKRQSVAFWCNPISGHATLYWYQQILGQGPKLLIQFQNNGVVDDSQLPKDRFSAERLKGVDSTLKIQPAKLEDSAVYLCASSLFDEQYFGPGTRLTVT.

To note about this clonotype: A much more abundant neighbour one base away suggests this may be a read error. V and J are TRBV11-1 and TRBJ2-3; 7 bases are shared with TRBD1. The CDR3 is 17 amino acids. Germline V gene data show CDR1 as SGHAT and CDR2 as FQDESV (reference sequence). The CDR3 reads CASSLPATGESTDTPYF. The CDR3, as DNA: TGTGCCAGCAGCTTACCGGCCACAGGGGAGAGCACAGATACGCCGTATTTT.